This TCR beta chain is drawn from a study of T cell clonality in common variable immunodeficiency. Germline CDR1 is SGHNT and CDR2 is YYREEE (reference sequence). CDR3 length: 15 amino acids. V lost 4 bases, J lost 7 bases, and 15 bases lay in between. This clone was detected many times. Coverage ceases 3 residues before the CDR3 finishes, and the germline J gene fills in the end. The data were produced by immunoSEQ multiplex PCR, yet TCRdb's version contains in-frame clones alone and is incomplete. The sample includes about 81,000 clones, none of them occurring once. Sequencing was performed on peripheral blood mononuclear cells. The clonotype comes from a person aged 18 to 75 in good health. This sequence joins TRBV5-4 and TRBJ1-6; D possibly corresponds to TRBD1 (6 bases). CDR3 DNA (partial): TGTGCCAGCAGCCCACAACAGGGAAGGAATTCACCC. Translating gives CASSPQQGRNSP. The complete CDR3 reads CASSPQQGRNSPLHF.